This is a list of T cell receptor beta chains from one sample in a study of T-cell reconstitution after alpha-beta-depleted transplantation in children. One entry per CDR3 protein, called by TCRdb with MiXCR from the PCR reads. The repertoire holds 600,000 to 800,000 distinct CDR3 sequences, with around 13% as singletons. Source: PBMCs, taken before TCRalphabeta/CD19-depleted stem cell transplant. The receptors originated from a girl aged 2 to 10 with congenital amegakaryocytic thrombocytopenia, due to receive a stem cell transplant. Both conserved end residues are trimmed from each CDR3. A D gene is named only where the DNA matches it firmly.

TRBJ2-3,TRBV12-3/TRBV12-4,NA,ASIPVASGDTQY
TRBJ2-1,TRBV10-1,NA,ASSESRGYYNEQF
TRBJ2-7,TRBV20-1,TRBD2,SARPRTSALYEQY
TRBJ2-7,TRBV9,TRBD2,ASSESLAGPVYEQY
TRBJ2-3,TRBV5-1,NA,ASSLELYTDTQY
TRBJ2-7,TRBV28,TRBD2,ASSLFPTSSYEQY
TRBJ1-2,TRBV29-1,NA,SARAWDDYGYT
TRBJ2-7,TRBV25-1,NA,ASSEPDTSYEQY
TRBJ2-5,TRBV5-1,TRBD2,ASSLYVGGSYQETQY
TRBJ2-7,TRBV14,TRBD1,ASSQNRDRSSYEQY
TRBJ2-5,TRBV12-3/TRBV12-4,NA,ASSPPHFDRQGGETQY
TRBJ2-1,TRBV7-6,NA,ASSYDTASYNEQF
TRBJ2-7,TRBV28,NA,ASSLSQGLSYEQY
TRBJ2-5,TRBV18,NA,ASSPPLGQETQY
TRBJ2-3,TRBV12-3/TRBV12-4,TRBD1,ASTGQADTQY
TRBJ2-3,TRBV24-1,TRBD1,ATSEATGSDTQY
TRBJ2-7,TRBV5-1,NA,ASSLGVGSRAYEQY
TRBJ1-3,TRBV12-3/TRBV12-4,NA,ASTRGGDGNTIY
TRBJ2-7,TRBV7-8,TRBD2,ASSNLAGTIYEQY
TRBJ2-1,TRBV5-1,NA,ASSHTSFGNEQF
TRBJ1-6,TRBV7-6,NA,ASSLAGDYNSPLH
TRBJ2-1,TRBV5-5,NA,ASSLLLANEQF
TRBJ1-3,TRBV29-1,NA,SVERGDSLSGNTIY
TRBJ2-1,TRBV7-9,NA,AILGMSEQF
TRBJ2-3,TRBV20-1,TRBD1,SARGNSDRAYTQY
TRBJ2-7,TRBV6-4,NA,ASSTSRDRLIAGPTLTAYEQY
TRBJ2-2,TRBV7-8,TRBD1,ASETGRLGTGELF
TRBJ1-2,TRBV12-3/TRBV12-4,NA,ASSLFPQKRSYGYT
TRBJ1-2,TRBV12-3/TRBV12-4,NA,ASSPGLRHYGYT
TRBJ2-1,TRBV6-1,NA,ATTQGSSYNEQF
TRBJ2-1,TRBV20-1,NA,SARRFERAGLVSSYNEQF
TRBJ2-1,TRBV12-3/TRBV12-4,NA,ASSLSGSYNEQF
TRBJ2-7,TRBV10-3,NA,AISEQGYEQY
TRBJ2-6,TRBV20-1,NA,SARIDRPGANVLT
TRBJ1-6,TRBV3-1,NA,ASSPTGRRDAYNSPLH
TRBJ2-2,TRBV27,NA,ASSLRTRIGAGELF
TRBJ2-7,TRBV7-2,NA,ASSFYGPYEQY
TRBJ2-5,TRBV13,NA,ASSLAGRVETQY
TRBJ2-3,TRBV20-1,NA,SARQERTDTQY
TRBJ2-2,TRBV20-1,NA,SASSATVTNTGELF
TRBJ2-5,TRBV7-8,TRBD2,ASSLRSGIQETQY
TRBJ1-1,TRBV7-6,NA,ASSEAPGSPGRAF
TRBJ2-4,TRBV10-3,NA,AISESGPALFGNIQY
TRBJ1-3,TRBV29-1,TRBD1,SAQGGGNTIY
TRBJ2-3,TRBV5-1,TRBD2,ASSLALAGGHDTQY
TRBJ1-1,TRBV5-6,NA,ASSSGGPYTEAF
TRBJ1-1,TRBV7-9,NA,ASSLYYKNTEAF
TRBJ2-1,TRBV21-1,NA,ASSKATGTKSYNEQF
TRBJ1-1,TRBV12-3/TRBV12-4,NA,ASSQTGGLKAF
TRBJ2-2,TRBV29-1,NA,SALQGRDTGELF
TRBJ2-2,TRBV7-9,NA,ASRYPGELF
TRBJ2-1,TRBV7-6,NA,ASSLGWDEQF
TRBJ1-1,TRBV5-5,NA,ASSLDGQQNTEAF
TRBJ1-1,TRBV6-5,NA,ASSYVGGANTEAF
TRBJ2-7,TRBV3-1,NA,ASSQELSRSKY
TRBJ1-1,TRBV5-5,NA,ASSLITTEAF
TRBJ2-1,TRBV20-1,NA,SARGGPPRGSYNEQF
TRBJ1-5,TRBV30,TRBD1,AWSVPDRGYNQPQH
TRBJ1-5,TRBV29-1,NA,SVSEANQPQH